This passage covers 29 T cell receptor beta chains from one sample sequenced in a study of T cells in Graves' hyperthyroidism and ophthalmopathy. Amplification targeted TCR beta CDR3 regions from RNA transcripts. A first-round RT-PCR of the TCR CDR3 used the HTBI primer set. Each CDR3 protein is one row after TCRdb ran MiXCR on the multiplex PCR reads. The sample holds tens of thousands of distinct CDR3 sequences, about 52% seen once. Sequenced: blood. These receptor sequences come from a woman aged 35 to 49 with Graves' ophthalmopathy.

This clonotype was observed once. The chain combines TRBV7-6 with TRBJ2-5, with 16 bases identical to TRBD2. The CDR3 length is 18 residues. Germline loops: CDR1 SGHVS, CDR2 FNYEAQ. V was clipped by 3 bases and J by 7 bases; unmatched bases: 11. CDR3 nucleotide sequence: TGTGCCAGCAGCTTTGGGACTAGCGGGGGGGCCGTGCGTGGGACCCAGTACTTC. Translating it yields CASSFGTSGGAVRGTQYF.

For this clonotype: In this CDR3 the conserved last residue, phenylalanine or tryptophan, is missing, so a read error is likely. It is unclear where the CDR3 begins or ends on the DNA, so no DNA is shown, and the CDR3 is as TCRdb lists it. The rearrangement links TRBV2 to TRBJ1-5. CDR1 is SNHLY, CDR2 FYNNEI, per germline. The CDR3 comprises 9 residues, both ends counted. The CDR3 sequence is CASSEEGQA.

Concerning this clonotype: Germline is not matched at one junction end, which may reflect a read error. This rearrangement joins TRBV19 to TRBJ2-6; D is possibly TRBD1 or TRBD2 (5 bases each). Germline V gene lookup returns CDR1 LNHDA and CDR2 SQIVND (reference sequence). This CDR3 contains 12 residues. CDR3 sequence reads: CASSPGAYVLTF. DNA for the CDR3: TGTGCCAGTAGTCCCGGGGCCTACGTCCTGACTTTC.

In this sample, this clonotype is medium-sized. The rearrangement links TRBV20-1 to TRBJ2-7; 7 bases map to TRBD1. CDR1 is DFQATT and CDR2 is SNEGSKA in the germline V gene (reference sequence). This CDR3 contains 14 residues. The V segment lost 3 bases and the J segment 4 bases; nucleotides outside the gene matches: 9. DNA of the CDR3: TGCAGTGCTAGGGACAGGTTGATATTGTACGAGCAGTACTTC. Encoded protein: CSARDRLILYEQYF.

The table lists this clonotype with many counts. The V gene is TRBV9, the J gene TRBJ2-3; D not resolved. The V and J ends lost 1 base and 6 bases respectively, with 12 bases between them. This CDR3 contains 14 residues. Germline CDR1 and CDR2: SGDLS and YYNGEE. CDR3 region: CASSVNPSTDTQYF. DNA for the CDR3: TGTGCCAGCAGCGTAAACCCATCCACGGATACGCAGTATTTT.

A single count supports this clonotype. The V call is TRBV28, the J call TRBJ1-5; no firm D call. The CDR3 consists of 12 residues. V was clipped by 3 bases and J by 6 bases, with 6 bases between them. In germline, CDR1 is MDHEN, CDR2 SYDVKM. Here the CDR3 DNA reads TGTGCCAGCAGTTTGAGCGCTCAGCCCCAGCATTTT. Its translation: CASSLSAQPQHF.

In this sample, this clonotype turned up many times. The CDR3 DNA is TGTGCCACCAGCAGGCCCCCAACAGGGGTAGGCTCCTACGAGCAGTACTTC. Translation: CATSRPPTGVGSYEQYF. The chain carries TRBV15 and TRBJ2-7; 7 nucleotides line up with TRBD1. The ends lost 3 bases at V and 0 bases at J; junction bases unmatched: 11. The CDR3 totals 17 residues. Germline V gene data show CDR1 as LNHNV and CDR2 as YYDKDF (reference sequence).

This clonotype has a count of ten or more. The chain couples TRBV4-2 to TRBJ2-3, with TRBD2 matching 9 bases. From germline, CDR1 is LGHNA and CDR2 YNFKEQ. Unmatched junction bases numbered 5, after V lost 0 bases and J lost 4 bases. The CDR3 extends over 16 amino acids. The CDR3 protein is CASSQEVGGGADTQYF. The DNA for the CDR3 is TGTGCCAGCAGCCAAGAAGTGGGCGGGGGGGCAGATACGCAGTATTTT.

This clonotype has just one count. This rearrangement joins TRBV6-2 or TRBV6-3 to TRBJ2-3; 15 positions agree with TRBD2. The CDR3 is 17 residues long. CDR1 is MNHEY, CDR2 SVGEGT, per germline. Trimming cost V 2 bases and J 4 bases; bases outside gene matches: 4. The CDR3 is CASSYPGLAGGPDTQYF. The CDR3, as DNA: TGTGCCAGCAGTTACCCAGGACTAGCGGGGGGGCCAGATACGCAGTATTTT.

This clonotype is categorized as medium-sized (0.01 to 0.1%). The chain combines TRBV29-1 with TRBJ2-1, with D possibly matching TRBD1 (6 bases). This CDR3 spans 12 amino acids. V was trimmed by 7 bases and J by 13 bases, leaving 20 bases between them. CDR1 is SQVTM, CDR2 ANQGSEA, per germline. The CDR3 reads CSGFGTGSSQFF. CDR3 DNA: TGCAGCGGCTTTGGTACAGGGAGTAGTCAGTTCTTC.

The V call is TRBV5-6, the J call TRBJ2-1, with TRBD2 as a possible D gene (6 bases). Germline V gene lookup returns CDR1 SGHDT and CDR2 YYEEEE. This CDR3 region has 14 residues. Between the trimmed V and J ends, which lost 0 bases and 7 bases, there was a span of 11 bases. The CDR3 DNA reads as TGTGCCAGCAGCTTGGAAGGAGGGCAGAATGAGCAGTTCTTC. This codes for CASSLEGGQNEQFF.

V usage is TRBV12-3 or TRBV12-4 and J usage is TRBJ1-2; possibly TRBD1 for D (6 bases). The CDR3 contains 14 residues. V was pared by 7 bases and J by 8 bases, with 20 bases between. The CDR3 DNA reads as TGTGCCAGCAACCTCTCGGGGGGGGGGCACGGCTACACCTTC. Translated, it gives CASNLSGGGHGYTF.

With regard to this clonotype: No conserved phenylalanine or tryptophan is present at the end of the CDR3, so a read error is the likely explanation. The chain has TRBV5-5 and TRBJ2-5; the D gene is possibly TRBD2 (5 bases). V was shortened by 0 bases and J by 5 bases, with 8 bases between the two germline ends. The CDR3 covers 13 residues. In germline, CDR1 is SGHKS, CDR2 YYEKEE (reference sequence). DNA of the CDR3: TGTGCCAGCAGCTTGGAATGGGAGGAGACCCAGTACCTC. Translated: CASSLEWEETQYL.

This clonotype has at least ten counts. The chain uses TRBV4-3 and TRBJ1-4; TRBD1 matches at 7 bases. V was clipped by 3 bases and J by 5 bases; unmatched bases: 9. Germline loops: CDR1 LGHNA, CDR2 YSLEER. CDR3 length equals 16 residues. The DNA of the CDR3 is TGCGCCAGCAGCCAGACCCCGGGACAGAAGAATGAAAAACTGTTTTTT. Protein: CASSQTPGQKNEKLFF.

The V call is TRBV20-1, the J call TRBJ2-1; D assignment may be TRBD1 or TRBD2 (5 bases each). The CDR3 covers 15 residues. The germline gives CDR1 DFQATT, CDR2 SNEGSKA (reference sequence). The V end lost 4 bases, the J end lost 12 bases, and 25 bases lay between the germline ends. CDR3 bases: TGCAGTGCTAAGGGACCAAATACTCAAATGGATACGCAGTTCTTC. This codes for CSAKGPNTQMDTQFF.

J is TRBJ1-3 and V is TRBV19, with TRBD1 identical over 8 bases. The CDR3 extends over 17 amino acids. The J segment lost 2 bases and the V segment lost 6 bases, leaving 12 bases of the junction unmatched. Germline lookup yields CDR1 LNHDA and CDR2 SQIVND (reference sequence). CDR3 amino acids: CASRQLQGTGAGNTIYF. CDR3 in DNA: TGTGCCAGTAGACAACTACAGGGGACAGGAGCTGGAAACACCATATATTTT.

For the CDR3, the DNA is TGCAGCGTTGAATACCGGACAGGGGCCGGGGAGCTGTTTTTT. Translating gives CSVEYRTGAGELFF. The chain combines TRBV29-1 with TRBJ2-2; 9 nucleotides line up with TRBD1. Trimming cost V 2 bases and J 6 bases; bases outside gene matches: 4. CDR1 is SQVTM and CDR2 is ANQGSEA in the germline V gene. The CDR3 has 14 amino acids.

Comment on this clonotype: As the CDR3 is not closed by the conserved phenylalanine or tryptophan, this likely results from a read error. The V call is TRBV5-6, the J call TRBJ2-7, with a weak D call TRBD1 (6 bases). From germline, CDR1 is SGHDT and CDR2 YYEEEE. CDR3 size: 14 residues. Trimming removed 2 bases from V and 6 bases from J, with 15 bases in between. CDR3 sequence reads: CASSFLGALSEQYY. As DNA, the CDR3 is TGTGCCAGCAGCTTTTTGGGGGCTTTGAGCGAGCAGTACTAC.

This clonotype was picked up many times. The V call is TRBV7-2, the J call TRBJ2-1; 7 bases are a match to TRBD2. This CDR3 contains 15 residues. The V segment lost 5 bases and the J segment 5 bases; nucleotides outside the gene matches: 9. Germline V gives CDR1 SGHTA, CDR2 FQGNSA. The CDR3 coding sequence is TGTGCCAGCAGCCCCGGAGGGGCGGGGGACAATGAGCAGTTCTTC. It is translated as CASSPGGAGDNEQFF. Looking up the rest from reference TRBV7-2 and TRBJ2-1 gives the full variable domain: GAGVSQSPSNKVTEKGKDVELRCDPISGHTALYWYRQSLGQGLEFLIYFQGNSAPDKSGLPSDRFSAERTGGSVSTLTIQRTQQEDSAVYLCASSPGGAGDNEQFFGPGTRLTVL.

Note on this clonotype: This may be a read error: a much more frequent sequence differs by one nucleotide. The V call is TRBV6-1, the J call TRBJ1-5; 10 bases are a match to TRBD1. Germline loops: CDR1 MNHNS, CDR2 SASEGT. The CDR3 is 14 amino acids. Losses at the gene ends were 5 bases for V and 7 bases for J; bases not matched to a gene: 5. The CDR3 is CASSRQGADQPQHF. For the CDR3, the DNA is TGTGCCAGCAGTAGACAGGGGGCAGACCAGCCCCAGCATTTT.

Comment on this clonotype: Its ends do not fully match the called genes, so a read error is possible. The chain is built from TRBV10-1 and TRBJ2-1, with 10 positions matching TRBD2. This CDR3 is 16 amino acids long. Germline CDR1 reads WNHNN; CDR2 reads SYGVQD (reference sequence). The CDR3 region has the DNA TGCGCCAGCAGCTCTCTATGGACTAGCGGAAACAATGGGCAGTTCTTT. Its protein product is CASSSLWTSGNNGQFF.

The rearrangement joins TRBV4-1 to TRBJ2-7, with D possibly TRBD2 on 6 matching bases. CDR1 MGHRA and CDR2 YSYEKL come from the germline V gene. Trimming removed 1 base at V and 2 bases at J, with 15 bases between. The CDR3 is 16 amino acids. CDR3 residues: CASSQGTQGGAYEQYF. In DNA form, the CDR3 reads TGCGCCAGCAGCCAAGGAACCCAGGGAGGAGCCTACGAGCAGTACTTC.

There are many counts of this clonotype. The rearrangement uses TRBV28 and TRBJ2-2, with 8 nucleotides matching TRBD2. J lost 2 bases, V lost 6 bases, and 5 bases had no gene match. CDR1 MDHEN and CDR2 SYDVKM come from the germline V gene. CDR3 length: 15 amino acids. The CDR3 nucleotides are TGTGCCAGCAGGACGGCGGGAGGAAACACCGGGGAGCTGTTTTTT. This translates into CASRTAGGNTGELFF. The variable domain in full, with the rest retrieved from reference TRBV28 and TRBJ2-2, is DVKVTQSSRYLVKRTGEKVFLECVQDMDHENMFWYRQDPGLGLRLIYFSYDVKMKEKGDIPEGYSVSREKKERFSLILESASTNQTSMYLCASRTAGGNTGELFFGEGSRLTVL.

The sample holds one count of this clonotype. A read error may be the cause here, since a much bigger clone is one base away. J is TRBJ2-7 and V is TRBV3-1; no definite D call. Germline CDR1 is LGHDT and CDR2 is YNNKEL (reference sequence). The ends were cut back, 6 bases at V and 2 bases at J, with 11 bases in the middle. The CDR3 contains 13 residues. The CDR3: CASRDPYAYEQYF. The CDR3 region has the DNA TGTGCCAGCAGGGACCCATACGCCTACGAGCAGTACTTC.

Comment on this clonotype: This may arise from a read error, as a much more abundant clone is one base away. The V gene is TRBV27, the J gene TRBJ1-5, with D unclear. This CDR3 contains 15 residues. V gave up 11 bases and J gave up 5 bases, with 22 bases separating them. Germline V gene sequence: CDR1 MNHEY, CDR2 SMNVEV (reference sequence). The CDR3 here is CAGLHRVVTDQPQHF. CDR3 coding DNA: TGTGCCGGCCTCCACCGGGTCGTCACTGATCAGCCCCAGCATTTT.

This clonotype is termed medium-sized. CDR3 coding DNA: TGCAGTGCTAGATCGGGGAGTGGCTACACCTTC. The encoded protein is CSARSGSGYTF. V is TRBV20-1 and J is TRBJ1-2; D is ambiguous. The CDR3 spans 11 residues. V was shortened by 2 bases and J by 7 bases, with 8 bases between the two germline ends. Germline V gene lookup returns CDR1 DFQATT and CDR2 SNEGSKA (reference sequence).

Turning to this clonotype: Because it lacks the conserved phenylalanine or tryptophan at the end, this CDR3 is likely a read error. The limits of the CDR3 on the DNA are not certain, so only TCRdb's listed CDR3 is given. The gene calls are TRBV9 and TRBJ1-1; the D segment call TRBD1 is taken from the table without a DNA check. CDR1 is SGDLS, CDR2 YYNGEE, per germline. The CDR3 is 11 amino acids long, termini counted. CDR3 loop: CASSVDGQGFS.

Remarks on this clonotype: At one of its ends the junction is not consistent with the germline gene, which may arise from a read error. The chain joins TRBV28 to TRBJ1-1, with no clear D. This CDR3 has 11 residues. Germline values: CDR1 MDHEN, CDR2 SYDVKM. The CDR3 bases are TGCGCCAATTTCTCGAACACTGAAGCTTCCTTT. It is translated as CANFSNTEASF.

On this clonotype itself: The CDR3 does not end in the conserved phenylalanine or tryptophan, so this is likely a read error. The DNA is left out, because the CDR3 cannot be placed on it with certainty; the CDR3 is given as TCRdb lists it. The V and J genes are TRBV6-5 and TRBJ1-1. Germline CDR1 and CDR2: MNHEY and SVGAGI. Inclusive of both ends, the CDR3 amounts to 9 amino acids. Here the CDR3 reads CASSYSIDS.